The rows below give T cell receptor beta chains drawn from one sample of a study of blood T cell repertoires in COVID-19. The protocol was immunoSEQ multiplex PCR, while the TCRdb copy is restricted to in-frame clones and leaves out a portion. The repertoire holds more than 100,000 clones, with around 90% as singletons. The material sequenced was peripheral blood. The receptors shown here come from a woman in her fifties or sixties with active or convalescent COVID-19. Each CDR3 is given with its conserved first and last residue. The order of the fields is D gene, clone size, J gene, V gene, CDR3 DNA, CDR3 protein. D genes are given only for firm matches. Only some rows state a clone size, as once, few, many or a class for expanded clones.

>TRBD1|once|TRBJ2-5|TRBV27
TGTGCCAGCAGTCCGGGACAGGGTGAATTCGGCCAAGAGACCCAGTACTTC
CASSPGQGEFGQETQYF
>-|-|TRBJ1-1|TRBV6-2/TRBV6-3
TGTGCCAGCAGTTTCGCCCAGTTGAACACTGAAGCTTTCTTT
CASSFAQLNTEAFF
>-|once|TRBJ2-5|TRBV7-9
TGTGCCAGCAGCAGAGGGAAGACCCAGTACTTC
CASSRGKTQYF
>TRBD2|-|TRBJ2-5|TRBV30
TGTGCCTGGAGTGTAACTAGCGGGATTATGTTTGAGACCCAGTACTTC
CAWSVTSGIMFETQYF
>-|few|TRBJ1-5|TRBV10-3
TGTGCCATCAGACAGGGTGGTAATCAGCCCCAGCATTTT
CAIRQGGNQPQHF
>-|-|TRBJ2-1|TRBV7-2
TGTGCCAGCAGCCTTAGGTCTCTGAGGGAGCAGTTCTTC
CASSLRSLREQFF
>-|-|TRBJ1-5|TRBV18
TGTGCCAGCTCACTCGGACAGTCGAATAGCAATCAGCCCCAGCATTTT
CASSLGQSNSNQPQHF
>TRBD1|-|TRBJ1-1|TRBV19
TGTGCCAGTAGCCGACTAGACAGGGCCAACGCTGAAGCTTTCTTT
CASSRLDRANAEAFF
>-|-|TRBJ2-7|TRBV7-2
TGTGCCAGCAGCTTACAGGGGGGATTCTACGAGCAGTACTTC
CASSLQGGFYEQYF
>-|-|TRBJ1-6|TRBV7-2
TGTGCCAGCAGCCCCCAGGGGTCGGGGAATTCACCCCTCCACTTT
CASSPQGSGNSPLHF
>-|-|TRBJ2-2|TRBV5-6
TGTGCCAGCAGCTTCATGGGGCAGGCCGGGGAGCTGTTTTTT
CASSFMGQAGELFF
>-|-|TRBJ2-5|TRBV11-3
TGTGCCAGCAGCGCCACGGGGATCCAAGAGACCCAGTACTTC
CASSATGIQETQYF
>-|-|TRBJ1-6|TRBV28
TGTGCCAGCAGTTTTAATCATCTGGCCTCACCCCTCCACTTT
CASSFNHLASPLHF
>-|-|TRBJ1-3|TRBV13
TGTGCCAGCAGCTTAGCGGGGGGAAACACCATATATTTT
CASSLAGGNTIYF
>-|-|TRBJ2-5|TRBV7-2
TGTGCCAGCAGCTTGGGGGGCCAAGAGACCCAGTACTTC
CASSLGGQETQYF
>TRBD1|once|TRBJ1-2|TRBV19
TGTGCCAGTAGGCAGCCCGACAGGGGAGTCTATGGCTACACCTTC
CASRQPDRGVYGYTF
>-|-|TRBJ2-3|TRBV7-2
TGTGCCAGCAGCTTTCAGACAGATACGCAGTATTTT
CASSFQTDTQYF
>TRBD1|-|TRBJ2-7|TRBV5-5
TGTGCCAGCAGCCCAGGGGGCGGAGCCTACGAGCAGTACTTC
CASSPGGGAYEQYF
>-|-|TRBJ2-3|TRBV7-8
TGTGCCAGCAGCTCCCTCGGCACAGATACGCAGTATTTT
CASSSLGTDTQYF
>TRBD1|once|TRBJ2-2|TRBV18
TGTGCCAGCTCACCAACAGGGGGCTCCGGGGAGCTGTTTTTT
CASSPTGGSGELFF
>-|few|TRBJ2-1|TRBV2
TGTGCCAGCAGACGGATCTATACTACCTACAATGAGCAGTTCTTC
CASRRIYTTYNEQFF
>-|-|TRBJ1-1|TRBV29-1
TGCAGCGTAAGGAGGAACACTGAAGCTTTCTTT
CSVRRNTEAFF
>TRBD1|-|TRBJ1-6|TRBV28
TGTGCCAGCATCCGAAGGAGGACAGGGGGCGTTTCACCCCTCCACTTT
CASIRRRTGGVSPLHF
>-|-|TRBJ1-5|TRBV19
TGTGCCAGTAGTATAGTCCGGGACACTTATAGCAATCAGCCCCAGCATTTT
CASSIVRDTYSNQPQHF
>TRBD2|-|TRBJ2-1|TRBV11-3
TGTGCCAGCAGCTTAGATGGGACTAGCGGTAACAATGAGCAGTTCTTC
CASSLDGTSGNNEQFF
>-|once|TRBJ2-3|TRBV9
TGTGCCAGCAGCCCGAGAGCGGCAGGTTCAGATACGCAGTATTTT
CASSPRAAGSDTQYF
>TRBD2|-|TRBJ2-1|TRBV24-1
TGTGCCACCAGTGATTTCAGCGCGGGAGGGCAGAATGAGCAGTTCTTC
CATSDFSAGGQNEQFF
>-|-|TRBJ2-3|TRBV11-2
TGTGCCAGCAGCTTCTGGGGGGAGGCGCAGTATTTT
CASSFWGEAQYF
>TRBD1|-|TRBJ2-7|TRBV6-2/TRBV6-3
TGTGCCAGCAGTTACTCACAGGGGGCCGAGCAGTACTTC
CASSYSQGAEQYF
>-|-|TRBJ2-3|TRBV19
TGTGCCACGGCACTCAGCGGAGGAATAGGAGATACGCAGTATTTT
CATALSGGIGDTQYF
>TRBD2|-|TRBJ2-3|TRBV6-2/TRBV6-3
TGTGCCAGCAGTTTCCAAGCGGGATCGGGGGCAGATACGCAGTATTTT
CASSFQAGSGADTQYF
>-|-|TRBJ2-1|TRBV6-6
TGTGCCAGCAGTTACCCTTCAGAGAGGAGGGAGCAGTTCTTC
CASSYPSERREQFF
>-|-|TRBJ2-3|TRBV9
TGTGCCAGCAGCGTAGCTGGCTTATCTAGCACAGATACGCAGTATTTT
CASSVAGLSSTDTQYF
>TRBD2|-|TRBJ2-7|TRBV30
TGTGCCTGGAGGGGACTAACTAGCGGGATAAAATACGAGCAGTACTTC
CAWRGLTSGIKYEQYF
>TRBD1|-|TRBJ1-2|TRBV28
TGTGCCAGCAGTCCCTGGACAGGGAACTATGGCTACACCTTC
CASSPWTGNYGYTF
>-|few|TRBJ2-3|TRBV15
TGTGCCACCAGCAGGGGGCATACGCAGTATTTT
CATSRGHTQYF
>TRBD2|-|TRBJ2-3|TRBV10-3
TGTGCCATCCTCCCCTCGACTAGCAGCTCGTCTAGCACAGATACGCAGTATTTT
CAILPSTSSSSSTDTQYF
>-|few|TRBJ2-5|TRBV4-1
TGCGCCAGCAGCCCCGGAGGTGGCGGGCAGGAGACCCAGTACTTC
CASSPGGGGQETQYF
>-|few|TRBJ2-2|TRBV25-1
TGTGCCAGCAGACAGACAGGATTGAACACCGGGGAGCTGTTTTTT
CASRQTGLNTGELFF
>-|-|TRBJ1-2|TRBV5-1
TGCGCCAGCAGCGCCGGGGATCCGAACTATGGCTACACCTTC
CASSAGDPNYGYTF
>-|-|TRBJ1-4|TRBV19
TGTGCCAGTAGTAAGGACAGATCTTATACAATAGATTCCGCAACTAATGAAAAACTGTTTTTT
CASSKDRSYTIDSATNEKLFF
>TRBD2|-|TRBJ2-7|TRBV6-5
TGTGCCAGCAGAGTAGCGGGAGGATTCTACGAGCAGTACTTC
CASRVAGGFYEQYF
>-|-|TRBJ1-1|TRBV18
TGTGCCAGCTCGTCTACGTCCGGGACAAAGAACACTGAAGCTTTCTTT
CASSSTSGTKNTEAFF
>-|-|TRBJ1-1|TRBV7-9
TGTGCCAGCAGCTTAGGGAGTGCTGAAGCTTTCTTT
CASSLGSAEAFF
>TRBD2|-|TRBJ2-1|TRBV29-1
TGCAGCGTTCCCAGCGGGGACCCGGGCTACAATGAGCAGTTCTTC
CSVPSGDPGYNEQFF
>-|-|TRBJ1-1|TRBV6-5
TGTGCCAGCAGGAAGGGACTGGCCACTGAAGCTTTCTTT
CASRKGLATEAFF
>-|-|TRBJ1-1|TRBV5-1
TGCGCCAGCAGCCCGGGGGTTCGGAACACTGAAGCTTTCTTT
CASSPGVRNTEAFF
>-|-|TRBJ2-7|TRBV6-5
TGTGCCAGCAGCCTTAAACTTCTAAGCTCCTACGAGCAGTACTTC
CASSLKLLSSYEQYF